These 21 T cell receptor beta chains share one sample of origin, sequenced in a study of OX40 agonist ivuxolimab in advanced cancers. Produced via immunoSEQ multiplex PCR; TCRdb's table is partial and in-frame only. The data contain about 70,000 clones, about 86% of them seen just once; the ten biggest clones take up 2% to 2.5%. The specimen was CD4+ or CD8+ T cells sorted from blood, collected in a trial of the OX40 agonist ivuxolimab. The receptor source for this set is an adult with an advanced solid tumor such as melanoma, head and neck, liver or kidney cancer.

The chain couples TRBV5-1 to TRBJ1-3; D remains ambiguous. V lost 4 bases and J lost 3, with 14 bases in between. Germline-derived CDR1 and CDR2 are SGHRS and YFSETQ. CDR3 length equals 15 residues. The CDR3 loop reads CASSDTGGIGNTIYF. In DNA, the CDR3 is TGCGCCAGCAGCGACACTGGCGGAATTGGAAACACCATATATTTT. Based on the CDR3 plus reference TRBV5-1 and TRBJ1-3, the full variable domain is KAGVTQTPRYLIKTRGQQVTLSCSPISGHRSVSWYQQTPGQGLQFLFEYFSETQRNKGNFPGRFSGRQFSNSRSEMNVSTLELGDSALYLCASSDTGGIGNTIYFGEGSWLTVV.

This chain uses TRBV25-1 with TRBJ2-2; 8 bases line up with TRBD1. With 4 bases clipped from V and 0 bases from J, the junction kept 7 bases outside the gene matches. The CDR3 consists of 17 residues. From germline, CDR1 is MGHDK and CDR2 SYGVNS. The CDR3 nucleotides are TGTGCCAGCAGTGGGTGGGACAGGCCACCGAACACCGGGGAGCTGTTTTTT. Protein product: CASSGWDRPPNTGELFF.

The chain links TRBV19 to TRBJ2-3, with a weak D call TRBD1 (7 bases). Germline V gene data show CDR1 as LNHDA and CDR2 as SQIVND (reference sequence). The length of the CDR3 is 16 residues. Between the trimmed V and J ends, which lost 3 bases and 0 bases, there was a span of 13 bases. The CDR3 here is CASSMTGTASTDTQYF. The CDR3 DNA is TGTGCCAGTAGTATGACAGGGACTGCTAGCACAGATACGCAGTATTTT.

The chain joins TRBV14 to TRBJ2-7; D assignment may be TRBD1 or TRBD2 (5 bases each). The CDR3 totals 14 residues. The V and J ends lost 4 bases and 0 bases respectively, with 10 bases between them. Germline CDR1 and CDR2: SGHDN and FVKESK. CDR3 residues: CASSPGRSSYEQYF. The CDR3 DNA reads TGTGCCAGCAGCCCGGGACGGAGCTCCTACGAGCAGTACTTC.

The chain has TRBV27 and TRBJ2-3; weak D call: TRBD1 (6 bases). V was cut by 4 bases and J by 3 bases, with 11 bases left in between. This CDR3 has 14 amino acids. CDR1 is MNHEY and CDR2 is SMNVEV in the germline V gene (reference sequence). CDR3 region: CASSYDRITDTQYF. The CDR3 DNA sequence: TGTGCCAGCAGTTACGACAGGATAACAGATACGCAGTATTTT.

This chain connects TRBV18 to TRBJ2-7; D call uncertain. The CDR3 spans 13 residues. Germline assignment: CDR1 KGHSH and CDR2 LQKENI. V gave up 4 bases and J gave up 3 bases, with 10 bases separating them. The CDR3 sequence: CASSQKQYYEQYF. CDR3 in DNA: TGTGCCAGCTCACAGAAACAGTACTACGAGCAGTACTTC.

This sequence joins TRBV2 and TRBJ1-2, with TRBD1 identical over 12 bases. This CDR3 contains 15 residues. V shed 9 bases, J shed 3 bases, and the junction held 8 bases outside the gene matches. CDR1 is SNHLY, CDR2 FYNNEI, per germline. CDR3 sequence (DNA): TGTGCCAGTGCCGGGACAGGGGGCAAGGACTATGGCTACACCTTC. It yields the protein CASAGTGGKDYGYTF.

The chain uses TRBV6-5 and TRBJ2-2; 9 bases line up with TRBD1. With 6 bases clipped from V and 4 bases from J, the junction kept 0 bases outside the gene matches. Germline-derived CDR1 and CDR2 are MNHEY and SVGAGI. This CDR3 has 13 amino acids. CDR3 DNA: TGTGCCAGCAGGGGACAGGGCACCGGGGAGCTGTTTTTT. Protein: CASRGQGTGELFF.

This clone was observed a single time. This chain connects TRBV6-1 to TRBJ2-2; 10 bases align to TRBD2. The CDR3 length is 18 residues. CDR1 is MNHNS, CDR2 SASEGT, per germline. With V trimmed by 4 bases and J by 1 base, 9 bases remained unmatched. CDR3 in amino acids: CASSGLSGGAGNTGELFF. The CDR3 DNA sequence: TGTGCCAGCAGTGGTTTAAGCGGGGGGGCCGGGAACACCGGGGAGCTGTTTTTT.

The genes are TRBV7-9 and TRBJ1-5; D remains unclear. V lost 1 base, J lost 9 bases, and 10 bases lay in between. From germline, CDR1 is SEHNR and CDR2 FQNEAQ (reference sequence). The CDR3 sequence is 13 residues long. The CDR3 region has the DNA TGTGCCAGCAGCTTAGAATTGTCAGGGCCCCAGCATTTT. Translating it yields CASSLELSGPQHF.

The J gene is TRBJ1-1, the V gene TRBV7-2; unclear D gene. V was cut by 3 bases and J by 1 base, with 12 bases left in between. Germline V gene data show CDR1 as SGHTA and CDR2 as FQGNSA. The CDR3 contains 15 residues. CDR3 sequence reads: CASSFYKPENTEAFF. The DNA for the CDR3 is TGTGCCAGCAGCTTCTATAAGCCAGAGAACACTGAAGCTTTCTTT.

The chain recombines TRBV19 with TRBJ1-2; 9 bases are shared with TRBD1. CDR3 size: 13 residues. V dropped 8 bases and J dropped 2; count of bases not matched to a gene: 3. Germline-derived CDR1 and CDR2 are LNHDA and SQIVND (reference sequence). The CDR3 protein is CASRTGANYGYTF. The CDR3 region has the DNA TGTGCCAGTCGGACAGGGGCAAACTATGGCTACACCTTC.

The chain combines TRBV7-9 with TRBJ1-2, with a possible D match to TRBD1 (5 bases). Trimming pared 1 base from V and 7 bases from J, leaving 13 bases between. The CDR3 sequence is 14 residues long. Germline CDR1 is SEHNR and CDR2 is FQNEAQ (reference sequence). The DNA of the CDR3 is TGTGCCAGCAGCTTAGTTGGGGCAGGGACTGGCTACACCTTC. This translates into CASSLVGAGTGYTF. Full variable domain (missing parts from reference TRBV7-9 and TRBJ1-2): DTGVSQNPRHKITKRGQNVTFRCDPISEHNRLYWYRQTLGQGPEFLTYFQNEAQLEKSRLLSDRFSAERPKGSFSTLEIQRTEQGDSAMYLCASSLVGAGTGYTFGSGTRLTVV.

This sequence joins TRBV15 and TRBJ2-4; 8 bases map to TRBD1. The CDR3 contains 16 residues. V lost 0 bases, J lost 3 bases, and 4 bases stayed unmatched. Germline values: CDR1 LNHNV, CDR2 YYDKDF (reference sequence). The DNA for the CDR3 is TGTGCCACCAGCAGAGATGGGGACAGGAGCAAAAACATTCAGTACTTC. It specifies CATSRDGDRSKNIQYF.

The chain's CDR3 is CASTFPRGGADEQYF. In nucleotides, the CDR3 is TGTGCCAGCACCTTCCCCAGGGGGGGGGCGGACGAGCAGTACTTC. The genes are TRBV6-5 and TRBJ2-7; D is perhaps TRBD1 or TRBD2 (7 bases each). From germline, CDR1 is MNHEY and CDR2 SVGAGI. V was pared by 7 bases and J by 5 bases, with 21 bases between. The length of the CDR3 is 15 residues.

The V call is TRBV5-4, the J call TRBJ1-1, with a weak D call TRBD1 (6 bases). The V and J ends lost 1 base and 4 bases respectively, with 8 bases between them. The V gene's germline CDR1 is SGHNT and CDR2 YYREEE (reference sequence). The CDR3 runs to 13 residues. Written as DNA, the CDR3 is TGTGCCAGCAGCTTGTGGACAGCCACTGAAGCTTTCTTT. Translating gives CASSLWTATEAFF.

CDR3 protein: CASSLSRGRQETQYF. For the CDR3, the DNA is TGTGCCAGCAGCTTATCTCGGGGGCGCCAAGAGACCCAGTACTTC. The chain couples TRBV7-2 to TRBJ2-5; D is tentatively TRBD1 or TRBD2 (6 bases each). Trimming removed 2 bases at V and 1 base at J, with 11 bases between. The CDR3 sequence is 15 residues long. Germline V gives CDR1 SGHTA, CDR2 FQGNSA.

V usage is TRBV9 and J usage is TRBJ1-3; 7 bases are shared with TRBD1. Germline CDR1 and CDR2: SGDLS and YYNGEE. This CDR3 has 17 amino acids. The V gene end was trimmed by 4 bases and the J gene end by 4 bases; junction bases not matched to a gene: 14. CDR3 loop: CASSSRQGATLGNTIYF. DNA for the CDR3: TGTGCCAGCAGCTCACGACAGGGCGCCACTCTCGGAAACACCATATATTTT.

J is TRBJ2-5 and V is TRBV11-3, with TRBD2 as a possible D gene (5 bases). The germline gives CDR1 SGHNT, CDR2 YENEEA. V was pared by 5 bases and J by 7 bases, with 17 bases between. CDR3 length: 14 residues. CDR3: CASSPGGVMGTQYF. CDR3 coding DNA: TGTGCCAGCAGCCCCGGAGGCGTTATGGGGACCCAGTACTTC.

The CDR3 here is CASSKVRDRVYEQYF. CDR3 in DNA: TGTGCCAGCAGCAAAGTCCGGGACAGGGTGTACGAGCAGTACTTC. The chain links TRBV21-1 to TRBJ2-7; TRBD1, the table's D call, was not compared with the DNA. TRBV21-1 is marked as a pseudogene. The CDR3 extends over 15 amino acids.

The genes are TRBV29-1 and TRBJ2-3; 9 nucleotides align to TRBD1. Unmatched junction bases numbered 2, after V lost 7 bases and J lost 0 bases. Germline CDR1 SQVTM, CDR2 ANQGSEA. The CDR3 sequence is 13 residues long. CDR3 sequence reads: CSGDRVSTDTQYF. Written as DNA, the CDR3 is TGCAGCGGGGACAGGGTTAGCACAGATACGCAGTATTTT.